The rows below give T cell receptor beta chains drawn from one sample of a study of Graves' ophthalmopathy and Graves' hyperthyroidism. TCRdb independently ran MiXCR on the multiplex PCR reads; one entry per CDR3 protein. The table records some 350,000 distinct CDR3 sequences, 17% of them present only once. The sequenced sample was peripheral blood. These receptor sequences come from an adult woman with stable Graves' hyperthyroidism. Both conserved end residues are part of each CDR3. A D gene is named only where the DNA matches it firmly. Size is omitted from some rows. Given values are once, few, many or a class for expanded clones.

TRBV30	TRBJ1-1	NA	many	14	TGTGCCTGGAGTGGGGACGGACTAAACACTGAAGCTTTCTTT	CAWSGDGLNTEAFF
TRBV7-2	TRBJ2-3	TRBD2	few	15	TGTGCCAGCAGCGAAGTGGGAGCGGGAGCAGATACGCAGTATTTT	CASSEVGAGADTQYF
TRBV7-2	TRBJ1-2	TRBD1	many	16	TGTGCCAGCAGCTTACCAGGACAGGGGGCGCACTATGGCTACACCTTC	CASSLPGQGAHYGYTF
TRBV10-3	TRBJ2-2	NA	NA	16	TGTGCCATCAGTGAGTCTGCCGGGGACACCACCGGGGAGCTGTTTTTT	CAISESAGDTTGELFF
TRBV30	TRBJ2-6	NA	many	12	TGTGCCCGCGATTCGGGATCCAACGTCCTGACTTTC	CARDSGSNVLTF
TRBV7-2	TRBJ2-3	TRBD2	NA	15	TGTGCCAGCAGGAACCCCCCCGGGAGGTTAGATACGCAGTATTTT	CASRNPPGRLDTQYF
TRBV28	TRBJ2-7	NA	NA	15	TGTGCCTGCAGTCAATATAAGCCGACGGACTACGAGCAGTACTTC	CACSQYKPTDYEQYF
TRBV12-3/TRBV12-4	TRBJ2-7	TRBD1	NA	14	TGTGCCAGCAGTTTAAGGGACAGGGCCTTCGAGCAGTACTTC	CASSLRDRAFEQYF
TRBV27	TRBJ1-1	NA	many	13	TGTGCCAGCAGCTCTAGCGTGGGCACTGAAGCTTTCTTT	CASSSSVGTEAFF
TRBV20-1	TRBJ2-5	NA	many	14	TGCAGTGCGTCCACAGGGATTCTGCAAGAGACCCAGTACTTC	CSASTGILQETQYF
TRBV12-3/TRBV12-4	TRBJ2-5	NA	many	13	TGTGCCAGCAGTTTTGCCATCACGGAGACCCAGTACTTC	CASSFAITETQYF
TRBV30	TRBJ2-7	NA	few	13	TGTGCCTGGAGTTCAGGGGCCGGGAACGAGCAGTACTTC	CAWSSGAGNEQYF
TRBV2	TRBJ2-7	TRBD1	NA	17	TGTGCCAGCAGTGACTCCGCCGCTCAAGGGACAGGAAGCGAGCAGTACTTC	CASSDSAAQGTGSEQYF
TRBV29-1	TRBJ2-5	NA	many	11	TGCAGCGTTCTGCCCGGGGAGACCCAGTACTTC	CSVLPGETQYF
TRBV6-5	TRBJ2-7	NA	many	13	TGTGCCAGCAAGTTGACACCTTTATTCGAGCAGTACTTC	CASKLTPLFEQYF
TRBV28	TRBJ1-5	NA	many	14	TGTGCCAGCAGTTTTGGAGGGAGTAGACAGCCCCAGCATTTT	CASSFGGSRQPQHF
TRBV19	TRBJ2-7	TRBD1	many	14	TGTGCCAGTAGTATGCCAGGGGGCTCCCACGAGCAGTACTTC	CASSMPGGSHEQYF
TRBV6-5	TRBJ2-7	TRBD2	many	17	TGTGCCAGCAGTTACTCGAGATCTCTAGCGGGATCGGGCGAGCAGTACTTC	CASSYSRSLAGSGEQYF
TRBV11-2	TRBJ2-2	NA	NA	15	TGTGCCAGCAGCTTAGAGGCTACCTGGACCGGGGAGCTGTTTTTT	CASSLEATWTGELFF
TRBV20-1	TRBJ2-7	NA	many	13	TGCAGTGCTACGGTCGGGAGTCGGTACGAGCAGTACTTC	CSATVGSRYEQYF
TRBV29-1	TRBJ2-5	TRBD2	many	14	TGCAGCGTTGCCGGGGGACTAGCGGAAGAGACCCAGTACTTC	CSVAGGLAEETQYF
TRBV30	TRBJ1-1	NA	few	14	TGTGCCTGGAGTGTACGAGGAGGGGGGACTGAAGCTTTCTTT	CAWSVRGGGTEAFF